One TCR beta chain is described in this entry. The protocol was immunoSEQ multiplex PCR, while the TCRdb copy is restricted to in-frame clones and leaves out a portion. The sample carries some 25,000 clones, over 65% recorded once. These data come from a study of OX40 agonist ivuxolimab in advanced cancers. CDR1 and CDR2 (germline): SGHNT, YYREEE (reference sequence). This CDR3 has 12 amino acids. The V end lost 0 bases, the J end lost 5 bases, and 6 bases lay between the germline ends. This TCR was sampled from an adult with an advanced solid tumor such as melanoma, head and neck, liver or kidney cancer. This material consisted of CD4+ or CD8+ T cells sorted from blood, taken in a trial of the OX40 agonist ivuxolimab. V gene TRBV5-4 combines with J gene TRBJ2-7, with no clear D. CDR3 loop: CASSLGVDEQYF. CDR3 in DNA: TGTGCCAGCAGCTTGGGAGTGGACGAGCAGTACTTC.